The present TCR beta chain was sequenced within a study of blood T cell repertoires in COVID-19. Study-wide context: Acute and convalescent COVID-19 samples came from the United States, Italy and Spain. In each case, the material was cDNA or gDNA derived from T cells, B-cell-depleted T cells, or PBMCs.

Original data processing: Reference gene primers were amplified, and this amplification served to estimate nucleated cell counts. Generated by immunoSEQ multiplex PCR, the TCRdb table keeps only in-frame clones and is missing some. The D gene and trimming were derived from the DNA, and the V and J assignments and clone size from that table. The table includes roughly 120,000 clones, more than 70% detected once. This CDR3 has 16 amino acids. In germline, CDR1 is MNHNY, CDR2 SVGAGI (reference sequence). V trimming: 3 bases; J trimming: 6 bases; junction bases outside the gene matches: 8. Sequencing input: peripheral blood. The rearrangement joins TRBV6-6 to TRBJ2-3; TRBD2 agrees at 11 bases. This TCR derives from a man aged 65-85 years with acute or convalescent COVID-19. The CDR3 region is CASSYLASGGLDTQYF. CDR3 nucleotide sequence: TGTGCCAGCAGTTATCTTGCTAGCGGGGGGTTGGATACGCAGTATTTT.